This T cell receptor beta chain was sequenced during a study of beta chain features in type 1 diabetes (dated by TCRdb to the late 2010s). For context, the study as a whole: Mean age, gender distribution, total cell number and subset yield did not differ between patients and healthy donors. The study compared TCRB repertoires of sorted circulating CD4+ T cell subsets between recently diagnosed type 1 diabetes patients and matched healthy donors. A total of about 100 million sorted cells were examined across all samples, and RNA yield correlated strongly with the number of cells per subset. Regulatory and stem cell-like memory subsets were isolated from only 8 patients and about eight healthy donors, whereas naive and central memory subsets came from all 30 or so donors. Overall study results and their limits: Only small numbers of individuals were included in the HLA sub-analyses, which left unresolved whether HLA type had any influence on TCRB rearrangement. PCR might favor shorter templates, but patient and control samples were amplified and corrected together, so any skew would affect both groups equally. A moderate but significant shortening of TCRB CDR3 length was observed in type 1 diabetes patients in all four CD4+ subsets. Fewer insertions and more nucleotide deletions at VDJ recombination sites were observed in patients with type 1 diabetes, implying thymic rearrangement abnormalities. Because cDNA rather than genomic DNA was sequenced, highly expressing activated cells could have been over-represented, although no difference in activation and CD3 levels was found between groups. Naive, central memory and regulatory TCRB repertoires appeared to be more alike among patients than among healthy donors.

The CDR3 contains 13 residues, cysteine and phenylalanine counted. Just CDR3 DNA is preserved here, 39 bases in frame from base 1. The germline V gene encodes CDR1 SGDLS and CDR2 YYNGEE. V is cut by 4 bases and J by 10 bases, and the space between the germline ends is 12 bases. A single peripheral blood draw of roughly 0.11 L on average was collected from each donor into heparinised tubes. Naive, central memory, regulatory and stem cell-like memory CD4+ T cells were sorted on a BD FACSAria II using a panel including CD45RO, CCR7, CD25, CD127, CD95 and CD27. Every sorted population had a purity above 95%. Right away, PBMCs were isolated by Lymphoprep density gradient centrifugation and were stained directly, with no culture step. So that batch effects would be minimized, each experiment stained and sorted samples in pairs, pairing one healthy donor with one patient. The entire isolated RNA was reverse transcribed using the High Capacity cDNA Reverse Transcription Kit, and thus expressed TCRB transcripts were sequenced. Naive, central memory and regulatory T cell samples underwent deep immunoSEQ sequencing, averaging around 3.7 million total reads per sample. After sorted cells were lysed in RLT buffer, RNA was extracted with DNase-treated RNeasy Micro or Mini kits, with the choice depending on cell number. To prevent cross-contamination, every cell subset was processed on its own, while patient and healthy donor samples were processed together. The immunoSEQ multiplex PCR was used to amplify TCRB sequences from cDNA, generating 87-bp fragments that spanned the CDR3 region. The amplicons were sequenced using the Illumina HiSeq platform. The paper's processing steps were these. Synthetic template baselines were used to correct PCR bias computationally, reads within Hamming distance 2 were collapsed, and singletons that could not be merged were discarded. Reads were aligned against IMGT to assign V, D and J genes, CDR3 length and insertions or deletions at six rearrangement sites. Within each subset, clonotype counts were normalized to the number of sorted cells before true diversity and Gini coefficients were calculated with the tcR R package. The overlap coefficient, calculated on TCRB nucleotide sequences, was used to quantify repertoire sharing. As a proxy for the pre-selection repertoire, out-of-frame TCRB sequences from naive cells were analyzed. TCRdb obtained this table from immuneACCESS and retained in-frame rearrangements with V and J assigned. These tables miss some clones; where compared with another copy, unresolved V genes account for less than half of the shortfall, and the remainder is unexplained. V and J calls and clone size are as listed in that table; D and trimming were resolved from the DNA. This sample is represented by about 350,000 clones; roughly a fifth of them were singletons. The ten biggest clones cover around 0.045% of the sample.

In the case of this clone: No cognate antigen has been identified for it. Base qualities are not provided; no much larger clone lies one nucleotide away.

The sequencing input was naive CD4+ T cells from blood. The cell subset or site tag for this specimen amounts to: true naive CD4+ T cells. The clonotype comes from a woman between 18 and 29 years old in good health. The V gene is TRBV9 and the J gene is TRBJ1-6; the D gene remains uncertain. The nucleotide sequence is TGTGCCAGCAGCCCCCAGGAGGCCTCACCCCTCCACTTT. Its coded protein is CASSPQEASPLHF. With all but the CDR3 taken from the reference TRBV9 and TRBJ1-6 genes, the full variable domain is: DSGVTQTPKHLITATGQRVTLRCSPRSGDLSVYWYQQSLDQGLQFLIQYYNGEERAKGNILERFSAQQFPDLHSELNLSSLELGDSALYFCASSPQEASPLHFGNGTRLTVT.